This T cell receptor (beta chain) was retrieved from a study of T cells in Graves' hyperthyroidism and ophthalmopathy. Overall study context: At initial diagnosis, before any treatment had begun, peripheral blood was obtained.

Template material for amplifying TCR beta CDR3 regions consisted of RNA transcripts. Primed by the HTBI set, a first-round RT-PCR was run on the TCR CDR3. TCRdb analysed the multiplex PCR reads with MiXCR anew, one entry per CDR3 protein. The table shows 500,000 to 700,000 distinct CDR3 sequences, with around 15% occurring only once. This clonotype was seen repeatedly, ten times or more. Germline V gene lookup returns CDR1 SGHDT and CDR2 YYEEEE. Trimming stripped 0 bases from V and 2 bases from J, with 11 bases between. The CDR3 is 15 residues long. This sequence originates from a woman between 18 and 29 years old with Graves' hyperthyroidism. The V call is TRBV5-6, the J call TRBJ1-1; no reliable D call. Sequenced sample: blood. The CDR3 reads CASSLAWVDNTEAFF. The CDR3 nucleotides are TGTGCCAGCAGCTTGGCATGGGTCGATAACACTGAAGCTTTCTTT.